Listed below are T cell receptor beta chains from one sample, sequenced in a study. TCRdb ran MiXCR on the RT-PCR reads and lists one entry per CDR3 protein. The sample has hundreds of thousands of distinct CDR3 sequences, over 12% seen once. Sequencing was carried out using memory CD4+ T cells from blood. These receptors all come from a female donor in good health, serving as a healthy control. The CDR3 runs from the conserved cysteine through the conserved F or W. Fields, in order: J gene, clone size, D gene, V gene, CDR3 protein, CDR3 DNA. The D gene is left open where the match is weak. Some rows mark clone size as missing; the rest say once, few, many or name a class of expanded clone.

TRBJ1-2,few,NA,TRBV18,CASSPAGTAYGYTF,TGTGCCAGCTCACCGGCCGGGACGGCCTATGGCTACACCTTC
TRBJ2-5,NA,NA,TRBV20-1,CSARDDYHKAQETQYF,TGCAGTGCTAGAGATGATTACCACAAGGCACAAGAGACCCAGTACTTC
TRBJ2-1,many,TRBD2,TRBV12-3/TRBV12-4,CASRLGTSGANEQFF,TGTGCCAGCAGGCTTGGGACTAGCGGGGCGAATGAGCAGTTCTTC
TRBJ2-1,many,TRBD2,TRBV20-1,CSGRANGRAVNEQFF,TGCAGTGGCAGAGCGAACGGGAGGGCGGTCAATGAGCAGTTCTTC
TRBJ1-2,NA,NA,TRBV12-3/TRBV12-4,CASNLGDNYLYGYTF,TGTGCCAGCAATTTAGGGGACAACTACCTCTATGGCTACACCTTC
TRBJ2-5,many,NA,TRBV4-3,CASSQDFFWGETQYF,TGCGCCAGCAGCCAAGATTTTTTTTGGGGAGAGACCCAGTACTTC
TRBJ1-2,NA,NA,TRBV5-5,CASSFLEGGNYGYTF,TGTGCCAGCAGCTTCCTGGAGGGGGGGAACTATGGCTACACCTTC
TRBJ2-1,many,TRBD2,TRBV20-1,CSAHTLAGVSYNEQFF,TGCAGTGCTCATACTCTAGCGGGAGTCTCCTACAATGAGCAGTTCTTC
TRBJ1-2,NA,NA,TRBV5-6,CASSLELRDYGYTF,TGTGCCAGCAGCTTGGAATTGAGGGACTATGGCTACACCTTC
TRBJ2-6,NA,TRBD1,TRBV6-5,CASSYFSGGANVLTF,TGTGCCAGCAGTTACTTTTCAGGGGGCGCCAACGTCCTGACTTTC
TRBJ2-7,few,TRBD2,TRBV5-1,CASSSAGGSYEQYF,TGCGCCAGCAGCTCAGCGGGGGGCTCCTACGAGCAGTACTTC
TRBJ1-2,many,NA,TRBV6-5,CASSYVSTSNYGYTF,TGTGCCAGCAGTTACGTCAGCACTTCTAACTATGGCTACACCTTC
TRBJ2-7,NA,NA,TRBV28,CASSRIGLPPLEQYF,TGTGCCAGCAGTCGAATAGGCCTCCCCCCTTTGGAGCAGTACTTC
TRBJ2-7,NA,TRBD1,TRBV6-2/TRBV6-3,CASISGQGNEQYF,TGTGCCAGCATCTCGGGACAGGGGAACGAGCAGTACTTC
TRBJ2-2,few,NA,TRBV11-1,CASSLLGGLREAELFF,TGTGCCAGCAGCTTATTAGGGGGACTACGAGAGGCGGAGCTGTTTTTT
TRBJ2-3,many,NA,TRBV5-6,CASSLEGYGTDTQYF,TGTGCCAGCAGCTTGGAAGGGTACGGCACAGATACGCAGTATTTT
TRBJ1-4,few,NA,TRBV4-3,CASSQGQYNEKLFF,TGCGCCAGCAGCCAAGGACAGTATAATGAAAAACTGTTTTTT
TRBJ2-3,many,NA,TRBV10-3,CAISEPGADTQYF,TGTGCCATCAGCGAGCCCGGCGCCGATACGCAGTATTTT
TRBJ2-5,many,NA,TRBV6-5,CASSYGGQETQYF,TGTGCCAGCAGTTACGGGGGTCAAGAGACCCAGTACTTC
TRBJ1-6,NA,NA,TRBV5-4,CASSRLGGVESPLHF,TGTGCCAGCAGCCGCCTGGGAGGGGTTGAATCACCCCTCCACTTT
TRBJ2-2,NA,NA,TRBV6-7,CASSCLQGTGELFF,TGTGCCAGCAGTTGCCTCCAAGGGACCGGGGAGCTGTTTTTT
TRBJ2-5,NA,NA,TRBV7-3,CASSLMPGEETQYF,TGTGCCAGCAGCTTAATGCCAGGGGAAGAGACCCAGTACTTC
TRBJ2-3,once,NA,TRBV5-6,CASRPGGPTVTDTQYF,TGTGCCAGCAGACCGGGGGGCCCGACGGTAACAGATACGCAGTATTTT
TRBJ2-7,NA,TRBD2,TRBV7-2,CASTAGLAGGSKYF,TGTGCCAGCACCGCTGGACTAGCGGGAGGGAGCAAGTACTTC
TRBJ2-5,few,NA,TRBV15,CATSPDGGGGFGETQYF,TGTGCCACCAGCCCCGACGGAGGGGGCGGGTTCGGAGAGACCCAGTACTTC
TRBJ2-1,few,TRBD2,TRBV6-1,CASSEALGLAAHNEQFF,TGTGCCAGCAGTGAAGCTCTCGGACTAGCGGCCCACAATGAGCAGTTCTTC